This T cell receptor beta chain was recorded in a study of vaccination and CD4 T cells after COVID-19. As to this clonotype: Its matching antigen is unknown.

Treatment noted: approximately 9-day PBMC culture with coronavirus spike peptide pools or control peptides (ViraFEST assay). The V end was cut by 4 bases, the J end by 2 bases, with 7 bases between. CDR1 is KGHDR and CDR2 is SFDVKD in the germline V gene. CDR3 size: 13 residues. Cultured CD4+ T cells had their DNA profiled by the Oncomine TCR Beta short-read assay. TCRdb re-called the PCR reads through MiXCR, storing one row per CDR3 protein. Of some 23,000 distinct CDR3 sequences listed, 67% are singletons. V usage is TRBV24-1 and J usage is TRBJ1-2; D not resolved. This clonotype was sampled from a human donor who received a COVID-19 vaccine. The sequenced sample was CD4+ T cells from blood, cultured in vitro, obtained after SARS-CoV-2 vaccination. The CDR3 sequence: CATSETTNYGYTF. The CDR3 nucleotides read TGTGCCACCAGTGAGACGACAAACTATGGCTACACCTTC.